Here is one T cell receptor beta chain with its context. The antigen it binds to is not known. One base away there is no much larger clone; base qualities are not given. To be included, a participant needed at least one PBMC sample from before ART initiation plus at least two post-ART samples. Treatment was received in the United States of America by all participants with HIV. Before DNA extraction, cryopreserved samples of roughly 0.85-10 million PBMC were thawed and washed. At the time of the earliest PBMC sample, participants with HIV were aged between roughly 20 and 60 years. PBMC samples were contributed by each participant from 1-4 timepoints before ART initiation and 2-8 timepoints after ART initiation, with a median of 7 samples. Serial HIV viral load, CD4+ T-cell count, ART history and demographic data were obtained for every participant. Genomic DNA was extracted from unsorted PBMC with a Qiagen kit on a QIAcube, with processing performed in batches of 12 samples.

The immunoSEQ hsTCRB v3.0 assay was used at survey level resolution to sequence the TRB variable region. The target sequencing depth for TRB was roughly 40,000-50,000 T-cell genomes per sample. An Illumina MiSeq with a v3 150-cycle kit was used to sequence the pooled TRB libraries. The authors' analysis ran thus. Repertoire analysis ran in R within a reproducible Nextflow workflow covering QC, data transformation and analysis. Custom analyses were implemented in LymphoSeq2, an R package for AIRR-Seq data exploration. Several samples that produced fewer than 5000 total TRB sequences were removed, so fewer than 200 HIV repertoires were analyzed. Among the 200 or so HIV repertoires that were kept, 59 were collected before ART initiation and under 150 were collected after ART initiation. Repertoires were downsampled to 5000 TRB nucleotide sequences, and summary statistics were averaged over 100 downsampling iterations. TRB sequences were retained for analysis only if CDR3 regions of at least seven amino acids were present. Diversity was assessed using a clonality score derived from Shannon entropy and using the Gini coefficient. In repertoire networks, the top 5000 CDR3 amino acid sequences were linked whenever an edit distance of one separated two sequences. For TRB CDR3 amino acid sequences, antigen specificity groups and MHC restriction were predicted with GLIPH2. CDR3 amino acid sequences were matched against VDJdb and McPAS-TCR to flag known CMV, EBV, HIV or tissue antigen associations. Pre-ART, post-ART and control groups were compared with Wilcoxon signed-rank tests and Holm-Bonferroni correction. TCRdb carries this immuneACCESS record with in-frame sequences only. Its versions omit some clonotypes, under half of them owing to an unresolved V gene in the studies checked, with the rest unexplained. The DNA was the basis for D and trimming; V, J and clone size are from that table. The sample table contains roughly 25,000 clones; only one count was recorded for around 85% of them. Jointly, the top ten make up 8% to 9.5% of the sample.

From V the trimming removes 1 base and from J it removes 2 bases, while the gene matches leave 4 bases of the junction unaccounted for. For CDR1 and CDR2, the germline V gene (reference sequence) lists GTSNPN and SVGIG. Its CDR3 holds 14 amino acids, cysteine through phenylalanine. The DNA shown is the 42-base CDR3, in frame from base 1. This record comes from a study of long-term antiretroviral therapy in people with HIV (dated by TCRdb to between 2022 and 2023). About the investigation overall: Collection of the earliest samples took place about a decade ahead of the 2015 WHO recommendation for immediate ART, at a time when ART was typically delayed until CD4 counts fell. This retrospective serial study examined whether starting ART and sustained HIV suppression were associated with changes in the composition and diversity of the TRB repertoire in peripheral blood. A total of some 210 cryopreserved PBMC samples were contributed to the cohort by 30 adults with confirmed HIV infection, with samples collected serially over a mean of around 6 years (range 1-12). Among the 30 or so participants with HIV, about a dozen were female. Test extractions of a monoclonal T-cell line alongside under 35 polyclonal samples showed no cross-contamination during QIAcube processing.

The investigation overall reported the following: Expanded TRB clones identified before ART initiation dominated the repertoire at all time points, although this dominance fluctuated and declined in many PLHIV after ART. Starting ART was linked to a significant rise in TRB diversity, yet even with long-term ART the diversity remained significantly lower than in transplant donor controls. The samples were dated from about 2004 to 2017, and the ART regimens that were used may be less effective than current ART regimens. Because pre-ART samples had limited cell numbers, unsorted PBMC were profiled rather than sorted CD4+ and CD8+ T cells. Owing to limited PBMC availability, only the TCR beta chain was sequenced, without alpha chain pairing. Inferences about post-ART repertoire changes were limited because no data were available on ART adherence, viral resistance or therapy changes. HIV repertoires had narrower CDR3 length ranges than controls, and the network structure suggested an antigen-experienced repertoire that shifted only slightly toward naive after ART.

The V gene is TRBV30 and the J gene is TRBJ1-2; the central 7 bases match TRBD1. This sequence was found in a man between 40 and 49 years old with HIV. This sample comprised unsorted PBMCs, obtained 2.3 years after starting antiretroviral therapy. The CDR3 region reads CAWSAGQTNYGYTF. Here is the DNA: TGTGCCTGGAGTGCGGGACAGACCAACTATGGCTACACCTTC.